The T cell receptor beta chain under discussion was sequenced for a study of cytomegalovirus exposure and HLA in healthy donors. About this clone itself: Its target is unknown.

The CDR3 length is 16 residues. Germline trimming cut 3 bases from V and 5 bases from J; bases unmatched to any gene: 12. Per the germline V gene, CDR1 is MDHEN and CDR2 is SYDVKM. Sequencing was performed with immunoSEQ multiplex PCR; in TCRdb, only in-frame clones are kept and a portion is missing. Among roughly 220,000 clones listed, 80% to 95% were seen once. Study-wide results and limits: According to the study, around 150 TCR beta chains were cytomegalovirus-associated. Rare TCR sequences predominated, though certain public TCRs were found in many donors. Using the classifier, cytomegalovirus status was reportedly diagnosed with high specificity and sensitivity. According to a later analysis, TCR clusters from the first cohort tended to co-occur in the 100 to 150 validation repertoires.

The sequencing sample was made of PBMCs. V usage is TRBV28 and J usage is TRBJ2-5; 7 bases align to TRBD2. The receptor's source is a woman aged 18-30 years in good health and CMV-seronegative. Here the CDR3 reads CASSFENGGLVETQYF. As DNA, the CDR3 is TGTGCCAGCAGTTTCGAGAACGGGGGGTTGGTTGAGACCCAGTACTTC.